This TCR beta chain was documented in a study of blood T cell repertoires in COVID-19. Across the study: Sample material is recorded as cDNA or gDNA derived from T cells, B-cell-depleted T cells, or PBMCs.

Original analysis: From reference gene primer amplification, estimates of nucleated cell counts were derived. TCRdb keeps only in-frame clones here, not all; method: immunoSEQ multiplex PCR. Clone size and the V and J calls come from that table; the DNA yielded D and trimming. The sample shows approximately 97,000 clones, around 87% of them seen only once. The length of the CDR3 is 16 residues. V dropped 4 bases and J dropped 6; count of bases not matched to a gene: 9. Germline V CDR1 and CDR2: SGHAT, FQNNGV. Patients of the Seattle cohort, enrolled during active infection, were followed longitudinally.

The sequencing input was peripheral blood. This sequence was found in a woman in her fifties or sixties with COVID-19, enrolled during active disease. V and J are TRBV11-2 and TRBJ2-3, with TRBD2 identical over 11 bases. CDR3 sequence (DNA): TGTGCCAGCAGCTCCGACGGGGGACTAGCGGCTGATACGCAGTATTTT. This translates into CASSSDGGLAADTQYF.